These T cell receptor beta chains were read from a single sample in a study of cytomegalovirus exposure and HLA in healthy donors. Sequencing used immunoSEQ multiplex PCR; TCRdb keeps in-frame clones, though not all of them. The sample has approximately 160,000 clones, approximately 82% seen once. Sequenced: PBMCs. The source is a male donor in good health and CMV-seronegative. The CDR3 runs from the conserved cysteine through the conserved F or W. A D gene is named only where the DNA matches it firmly. Size is omitted from some rows. Given values are once, few, many or a class for expanded clones.

TRBV19	TRBD2	-	TRBJ2-7	15	TGTGCCAGTAGGGGCCAGCGGGGTCCCACCGAGGAGCAGTACTTC	CASRGQRGPTEEQYF
TRBV10-3	-	-	TRBJ1-1	14	TGTGCCATCAGCTCTCGGGGATTGAACACTGAAGCTTTCTTT	CAISSRGLNTEAFF
TRBV11-1	-	-	TRBJ2-7	17	TGTGCCAGCAGCTTAAGGGCTGGAGGGGACCGTTCCTACGAGCAGTACTTC	CASSLRAGGDRSYEQYF
TRBV4-3	-	-	TRBJ2-5	14	TGCGCCAGCAGCCAAGCGGGACTTCAAGAGACCCAGTACTTC	CASSQAGLQETQYF
TRBV6-5	TRBD1	-	TRBJ2-5	15	TGTGCCAGCAGTTACAGGGGGCTCGGGAAAGAGACCCAGTACTTC	CASSYRGLGKETQYF
TRBV6-5	TRBD2	-	TRBJ2-7	13	TGTGCCAGCAGTGTAGGGAGGGCCTACGAGCAGTACTTC	CASSVGRAYEQYF
TRBV11-1	TRBD2	few	TRBJ2-1	17	TGTGCCAGCAGCTTAAGGGAGGGCCTAGCGGGGTACAATGAGCAGTTCTTC	CASSLREGLAGYNEQFF
TRBV2	-	once	TRBJ1-5	13	TGTGCCAGCAGTAACGACAGGTCGCAGCCCCAGCATTTT	CASSNDRSQPQHF
TRBV5-5	-	-	TRBJ2-5	12	TGTGCCAGCAGCCAGCAGGGTGAGACCCAGTACTTC	CASSQQGETQYF
TRBV6-1	TRBD1	-	TRBJ1-4	14	TGTGCCAGCATATTGGGACAGGGACTTGAAAAACTGTTTTTT	CASILGQGLEKLFF
TRBV7-7	-	once	TRBJ2-2	14	TGTGCCAGCAGCTTGCAGGTCGACACCGGGGAGCTGTTTTTT	CASSLQVDTGELFF